Listed below are T cell receptor beta chains from one sample, sequenced in a study of shared clonotypes between healthy human individuals. Only in-frame clones appear in the TCRdb table, and some are missing; sequencing was by immunoSEQ multiplex PCR. The table lists approximately 1.5 million clones, approximately 98% of them singletons, with 0.4% to 0.55% in the top ten. The sequenced sample consisted of naive CD4+ T cells sorted from blood. These receptors came from a man aged 25 to 40 in good health. Each CDR3 is given with its conserved first and last residue. The order of the fields is D gene, V gene, J gene, clone size, CDR3 DNA, CDR3 protein. The D gene is left open where the match is weak. A row's size may be missing; if present it is once, few, many or a size class.

D gene: TRBD1; V gene: TRBV9; J gene: TRBJ2-7; clone size: .; CDR3 DNA: TGTGCCAGCAGCGGAAACAGGGGCCCCTACGAGCAGTACTTC; CDR3 protein: CASSGNRGPYEQYF
D gene: .; V gene: TRBV2; J gene: TRBJ2-7; clone size: .; CDR3 DNA: TGTGCCAGCAGCCTAAAGGCTAGGCTGGGCGAGCAGTACTTC; CDR3 protein: CASSLKARLGEQYF
D gene: TRBD2; V gene: TRBV9; J gene: TRBJ2-1; clone size: .; CDR3 DNA: TGTGCCAGCAGCGGGACTCTTGCGGGAGGAATCTATGAGCAGTTCTTC; CDR3 protein: CASSGTLAGGIYEQFF
D gene: .; V gene: TRBV15; J gene: TRBJ1-1; clone size: .; CDR3 DNA: TGTGCCACCACCCCTCAAGGGGGATTCCACACTGAAGCTTTCTTT; CDR3 protein: CATTPQGGFHTEAFF
D gene: .; V gene: TRBV5-1; J gene: TRBJ2-7; clone size: .; CDR3 DNA: TGCGCCAGCAGCTCCAGTTCACCCCCTTACGAGCAGTACTTC; CDR3 protein: CASSSSSPPYEQYF
D gene: .; V gene: TRBV5-1; J gene: TRBJ1-3; clone size: .; CDR3 DNA: TGCGCCAGCAGTTCGACCGATTCGAGAAACACCATATATTTT; CDR3 protein: CASSSTDSRNTIYF
D gene: .; V gene: TRBV28; J gene: TRBJ2-1; clone size: .; CDR3 DNA: TGTGCCAGCGGTTCCGGGACTTCGAACAATGAGCAGTTCTTC; CDR3 protein: CASGSGTSNNEQFF
D gene: .; V gene: TRBV21-1; J gene: TRBJ1-4; clone size: .; CDR3 DNA: TGTGCCAGCAGCAGGGGAGAAGAAAAACTGTTTTTT; CDR3 protein: CASSRGEEKLFF
D gene: .; V gene: TRBV6-4; J gene: TRBJ1-1; clone size: .; CDR3 DNA: TGTGCCAGCAGTGTTACCGTGAACACTGAAGCTTTCTTT; CDR3 protein: CASSVTVNTEAFF
D gene: .; V gene: TRBV5-1; J gene: TRBJ2-2; clone size: .; CDR3 DNA: TGCGCCAGCAGCTTGGTGGGGCGCCAAACCGGGGAGCTGTTTTTT; CDR3 protein: CASSLVGRQTGELFF
D gene: TRBD1; V gene: TRBV5-4; J gene: TRBJ1-1; clone size: .; CDR3 DNA: TGTGCCAGCAGCAGCCGTGAAGGACAGGGCACTGAAGCTTTCTTT; CDR3 protein: CASSSREGQGTEAFF
D gene: .; V gene: TRBV30; J gene: TRBJ1-2; clone size: .; CDR3 DNA: TGTGCCGATCGGGGAAGCCTTAACTATGGCTACACCTTC; CDR3 protein: CADRGSLNYGYTF
D gene: .; V gene: TRBV15; J gene: TRBJ1-5; clone size: .; CDR3 DNA: TGTGCCACCAGCAGAGATCGGGGCTCAACAAGCAATCAGCCCCAGCATTTT; CDR3 protein: CATSRDRGSTSNQPQHF
D gene: TRBD2; V gene: TRBV7-2; J gene: TRBJ2-7; clone size: .; CDR3 DNA: TGTGCCAGCAGCTTTGCGGGAGGGCCGGTAGACGAGCAGTACTTC; CDR3 protein: CASSFAGGPVDEQYF
D gene: TRBD1; V gene: TRBV5-5; J gene: TRBJ1-5; clone size: .; CDR3 DNA: TGTGCCAGCAGCGCGGGACAGGGAAGGAGGATAGGTAATCAGCCCCAGCATTTT; CDR3 protein: CASSAGQGRRIGNQPQHF
D gene: TRBD2; V gene: TRBV14; J gene: TRBJ2-7; clone size: once; CDR3 DNA: TGTGCCAGCAGCCAAGGGGGGGGTCGCCCTCCCTACGAGCAGTACTTC; CDR3 protein: CASSQGGGRPPYEQYF